This TCR beta chain was retrieved from a study of blood T cell repertoires in COVID-19. CDR1 SGHRS and CDR2 YFSETQ come from the germline V gene. The CDR3 spans 18 residues. J was trimmed by 7 bases and V by 3 bases; bases with no gene match: 16. The data were produced by immunoSEQ multiplex PCR, yet TCRdb's version contains in-frame clones alone and is incomplete. Here the sample spans just under 70,000 clones, just over 85% being singletons. Sequencing was carried out using peripheral blood. The gene calls are TRBV5-1 and TRBJ2-3, with TRBD2 matching 11 bases. This TCR was sampled from a man aged 30 to 39 with acute or convalescent COVID-19. The CDR3 coding sequence is TGCGCCAGCAGCTCGCAGATTACTAGCGGGAGAGGTGGAAATACGCAGTATTTT. Amino acid sequence: CASSSQITSGRGGNTQYF.